These 9 T cell receptor beta chains originate from one sample sequenced in a study of blood T cells in healthy people across ages. Through a sample-barcoded 5' primer and a J-beta primer mix, a second PCR was run for roughly 7 to 12 cycles. TCRdb ran MiXCR on the 5' RACE reads and lists one entry per CDR3 protein. The sample lists about 580,000 distinct CDR3 sequences; around 48% were seen once. The specimen was blood. All receptors come from a man older than 75 in good health.

This clonotype was seen many times. V gene TRBV12-3 or TRBV12-4 combines with J gene TRBJ1-5, with D uncertain. CDR3 length: 14 residues. V was shortened by 5 bases and J by 0 bases, with 8 bases between the two germline ends. Here the CDR3 reads CASSPMISNQPQHF. CDR3 nucleotide sequence: TGTGCCAGCAGTCCCATGATTAGCAATCAGCCCCAGCATTTT.

J is TRBJ1-2 and V is TRBV20-1; D may be TRBD1 (5 bases). The CDR3 contains 13 residues. V was pared by 5 bases and J by 8 bases, with 18 bases between. Germline V CDR1 and CDR2: DFQATT, SNEGSKA (reference sequence). The DNA of the CDR3 is TGCAGTGCTTTCTCCGGGGCCCGGGGAGGCTACACCTTC. Translating it yields CSAFSGARGGYTF.

This clonotype was counted between two and nine times. For the CDR3, the DNA is TGTGCCAGCAGACCTATCGGCTTCAGAGAATCCTACGAGCAGTACTTC. This encodes CASRPIGFRESYEQYF. This chain links TRBV27 with TRBJ2-7; the D is unclear. V was trimmed by 6 bases and J by 1 base, leaving 19 bases between them. The CDR3 runs to 16 residues. Germline V gene lookup returns CDR1 MNHEY and CDR2 SMNVEV (reference sequence).

This clonotype has a handful of counts. V usage is TRBV6-5 and J usage is TRBJ2-2, with D tentatively TRBD1 or TRBD2 (5 bases each). Germline-derived CDR1 and CDR2 are MNHEY and SVGAGI. The CDR3 has 15 residues. The ends were cut back, 10 bases at V and 3 bases at J, with 18 bases in the middle. CDR3 DNA sequence: TGTGCCATCCGGGGATTCGGGACCGACACCGGGGAGCTGTTTTTT. Translating gives CAIRGFGTDTGELFF.

The V and J genes are TRBV9 and TRBJ2-3; D remains unclear. The germline V and J ends were trimmed by 0 bases and 2 bases, with 4 bases remaining between them. CDR1 is SGDLS and CDR2 is YYNGEE in the germline V gene. The CDR3 sequence is 13 residues long. CDR3: CASSVVFTDTQYF. In DNA form, the CDR3 reads TGTGCCAGCAGCGTAGTGTTCACAGATACGCAGTATTTT.

The rearrangement joins TRBV29-1 to TRBJ1-2, with a weak D call TRBD1 (5 bases). This CDR3 has 16 residues. Germline V gives CDR1 SQVTM, CDR2 ANQGSEA. The ends were cut back, 7 bases at V and 3 bases at J, with 24 bases in the middle. The CDR3 region is CSGGDPKGPLDYGYTF. The CDR3 DNA follows: TGCAGCGGGGGGGACCCCAAAGGCCCACTGGACTATGGCTACACCTTC.

The chain is built from TRBV4-3 and TRBJ2-6; the match to TRBD1 covers 7 bases. Germline CDR1 reads LGHNA; CDR2 reads YSLEER. Trimming took 1 base from V and 0 from J; bases not matched to a gene: 0. The CDR3 sequence is 16 residues long. The DNA for the CDR3 is TGCGCCAGCAGCCAAGGACAGGGCTCTGGGGCCAACGTCCTGACTTTC. The encoded protein is CASSQGQGSGANVLTF.

CDR3 nucleotides: TGTGCCGCAAGTTCGGGGGAGAACACTGAAGCTTTCTTT. Residues: CAASSGENTEAFF. This chain joins TRBV6-5 and TRBJ1-1; perhaps TRBD1 as D (5 bases). The CDR3 length is 13 residues. Germline V gives CDR1 MNHEY, CDR2 SVGAGI. V dropped 11 bases and J dropped 1 base, with 14 bases sitting between them.

The chain links TRBV21-1 to TRBJ2-4; the table names TRBD2, a call not compared with the DNA. TRBV21-1 is reported as a pseudogene. This CDR3 is 17 amino acids long. The DNA of the CDR3 is TGTGCCAGCAGCAAAGACCCCGCCAGGGTAGCCAAAAACATTCAGTACTTC. It yields the protein CASSKDPARVAKNIQYF.